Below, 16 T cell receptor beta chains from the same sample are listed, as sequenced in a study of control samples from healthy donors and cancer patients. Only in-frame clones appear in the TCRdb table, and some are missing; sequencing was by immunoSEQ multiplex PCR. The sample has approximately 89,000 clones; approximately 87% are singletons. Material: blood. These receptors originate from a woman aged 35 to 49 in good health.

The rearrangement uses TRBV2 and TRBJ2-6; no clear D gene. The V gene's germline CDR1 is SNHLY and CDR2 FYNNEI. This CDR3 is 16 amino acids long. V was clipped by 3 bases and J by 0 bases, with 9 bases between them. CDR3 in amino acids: CASSDAWTSGANVLTF. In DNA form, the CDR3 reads TGTGCCAGCAGTGATGCGTGGACCTCTGGGGCCAACGTCCTGACTTTC. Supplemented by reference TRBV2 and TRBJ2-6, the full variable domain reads EPEVTQTPSHQVTQMGQEVILRCVPISNHLYFYWYRQILGQKVEFLVSFYNNEISEKSEIFDDQFSVERPDGSNFTLKIRSTKLEDSAMYFCASSDAWTSGANVLTFGAGSRLTVL.

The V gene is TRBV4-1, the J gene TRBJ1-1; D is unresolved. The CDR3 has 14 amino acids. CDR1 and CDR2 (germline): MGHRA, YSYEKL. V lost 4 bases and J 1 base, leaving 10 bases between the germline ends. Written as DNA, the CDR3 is TGCGCCAGCAGCCCCGGAAAGTCGAACACTGAAGCTTTCTTT. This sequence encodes CASSPGKSNTEAFF.

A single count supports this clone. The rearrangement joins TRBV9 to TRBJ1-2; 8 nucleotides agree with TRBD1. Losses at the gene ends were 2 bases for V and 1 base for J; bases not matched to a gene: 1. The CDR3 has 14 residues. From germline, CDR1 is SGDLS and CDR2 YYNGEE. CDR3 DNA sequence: TGTGCCAGCAGCGTTGGACAGGGTAACTATGGCTACACCTTC. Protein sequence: CASSVGQGNYGYTF.

For the CDR3, the DNA is TGTGCCAGCAGTCAGACAGGATATGGCTACACCTTC. Translating it yields CASSQTGYGYTF. The chain combines TRBV12-3 or TRBV12-4 with TRBJ1-2, with a possible D match to TRBD1 (6 bases). Trimming took 5 bases from V and 5 from J, leaving 9 bases between them. The length of the CDR3 is 12 residues.

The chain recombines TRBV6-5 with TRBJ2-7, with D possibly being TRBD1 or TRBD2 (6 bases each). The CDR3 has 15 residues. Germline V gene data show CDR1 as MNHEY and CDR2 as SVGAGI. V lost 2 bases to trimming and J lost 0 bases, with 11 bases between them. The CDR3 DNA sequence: TGTGCCAGCAGTTACGGCGGAGGGGGCTCCTACGAGCAGTACTTC. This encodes CASSYGGGGSYEQYF.

In DNA form, the CDR3 reads TGTGCCAGCAGCTTTAGCAGCAATTCACCCCTCCACTTT. Protein: CASSFSSNSPLHF. The chain recombines TRBV5-6 with TRBJ1-6, with no clear D. The CDR3 totals 13 residues. In germline, CDR1 is SGHDT, CDR2 YYEEEE. The germline V and J ends were trimmed by 2 bases and 7 bases, with 7 bases remaining between them.

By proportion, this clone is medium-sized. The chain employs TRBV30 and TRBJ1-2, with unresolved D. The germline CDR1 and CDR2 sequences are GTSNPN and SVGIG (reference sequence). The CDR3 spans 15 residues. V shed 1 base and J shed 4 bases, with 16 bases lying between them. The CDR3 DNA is TGTGCCTGGAGTGCCTCCGACGTTTGGGGCTATGGCTACACCTTC. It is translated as CAWSASDVWGYGYTF.

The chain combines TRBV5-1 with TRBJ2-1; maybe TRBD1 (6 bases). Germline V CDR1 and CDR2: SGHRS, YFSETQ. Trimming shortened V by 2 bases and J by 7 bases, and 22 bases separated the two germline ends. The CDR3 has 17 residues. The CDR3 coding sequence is TGCGCCAGCAGCTTACTTAGTGGACAGTCCCATGGGAATGAGCAGTTCTTC. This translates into CASSLLSGQSHGNEQFF.

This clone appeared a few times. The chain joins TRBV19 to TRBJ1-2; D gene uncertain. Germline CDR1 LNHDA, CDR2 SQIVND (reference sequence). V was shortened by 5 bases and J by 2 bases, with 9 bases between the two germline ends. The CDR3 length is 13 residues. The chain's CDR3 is CASSPGGNYGYTF. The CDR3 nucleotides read TGTGCCAGTAGTCCCGGCGGAAACTATGGCTACACCTTC.

The CDR3, as DNA: TGTGCCAGCAGCCCGGATAGCTCCTACAATGAGCAGTTCTTC. Translation gives CASSPDSSYNEQFF. The genes are TRBV5-4 and TRBJ2-1; D not resolved. Trimming left V 4 bases short and J 0 bases short, with 8 bases between. The CDR3 spans 14 residues. CDR1 SGHNT and CDR2 YYREEE come from the germline V gene (reference sequence).

The CDR3 protein is CAWKERSSYNSPLHF. Written as DNA, the CDR3 is TGTGCCTGGAAAGAGCGCAGCTCCTATAATTCACCCCTCCACTTT. The genes are TRBV30 and TRBJ1-6; no reliable D call. Germline V lookup: CDR1 GTSNPN, CDR2 SVGIG (reference sequence). The CDR3 loop spans 15 amino acids. V lost 4 bases, J lost 0 bases, and 10 bases lay in between. Using reference TRBV30 and TRBJ1-6 for the parts outside the CDR3, the full variable domain is SQTIHQWPATLVQPVGSPLSLECTVEGTSNPNLYWYRQAAGRGLQLLFYSVGIGQISSEVPQNLSASRPQDRQFILSSKKLLLSDSGFYLCAWKERSSYNSPLHFGNGTRLTVT.

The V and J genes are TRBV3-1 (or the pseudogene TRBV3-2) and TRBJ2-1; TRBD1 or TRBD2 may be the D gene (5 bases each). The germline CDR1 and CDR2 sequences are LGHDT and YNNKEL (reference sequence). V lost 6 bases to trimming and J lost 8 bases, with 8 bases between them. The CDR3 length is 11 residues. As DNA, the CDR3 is TGTGCCAGCAGGAGGGGCGATGAGCAGTTCTTC. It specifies CASRRGDEQFF.

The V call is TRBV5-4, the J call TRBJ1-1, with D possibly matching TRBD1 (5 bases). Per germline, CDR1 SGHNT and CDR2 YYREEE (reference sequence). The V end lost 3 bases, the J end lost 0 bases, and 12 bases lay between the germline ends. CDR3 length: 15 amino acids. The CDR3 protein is CASSSSGPLNTEAFF. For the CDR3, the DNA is TGTGCCAGCAGCTCGTCAGGGCCACTGAACACTGAAGCTTTCTTT.

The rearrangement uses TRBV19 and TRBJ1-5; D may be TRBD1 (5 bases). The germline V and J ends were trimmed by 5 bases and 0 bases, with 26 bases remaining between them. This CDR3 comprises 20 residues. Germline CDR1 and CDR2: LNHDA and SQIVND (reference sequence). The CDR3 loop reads CASSSMGRANPTYSNQPQHF. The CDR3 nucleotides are TGTGCCAGTAGTTCCATGGGACGGGCGAATCCTACGTATAGCAATCAGCCCCAGCATTTT.

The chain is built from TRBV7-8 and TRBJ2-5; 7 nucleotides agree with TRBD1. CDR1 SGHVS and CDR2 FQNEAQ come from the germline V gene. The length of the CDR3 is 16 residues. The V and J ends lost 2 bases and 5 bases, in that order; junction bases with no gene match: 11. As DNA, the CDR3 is TGTGCCAGCAGCTTAAGCTCTTTAGGGGGCAGGGAGACCCAGTACTTC. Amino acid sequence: CASSLSSLGGRETQYF.

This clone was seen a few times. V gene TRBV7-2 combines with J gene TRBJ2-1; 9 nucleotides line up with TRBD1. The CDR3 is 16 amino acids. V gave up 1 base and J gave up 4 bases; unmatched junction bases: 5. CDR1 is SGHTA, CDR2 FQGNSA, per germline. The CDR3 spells CASSLERGTGYNEQFF. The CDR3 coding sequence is TGTGCCAGCAGCTTAGAACGTGGGACAGGGTACAATGAGCAGTTCTTC. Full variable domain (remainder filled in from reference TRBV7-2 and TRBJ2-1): GAGVSQSPSNKVTEKGKDVELRCDPISGHTALYWYRQSLGQGLEFLIYFQGNSAPDKSGLPSDRFSAERTGGSVSTLTIQRTQQEDSAVYLCASSLERGTGYNEQFFGPGTRLTVL.